What follows are 21 T cell receptor beta chains derived from one specimen sequenced in a study of blood T cell repertoires in COVID-19 (dated by TCRdb to about 2020). The protocol used for the library was the immunoSEQ multiplex PCR assay. As stored in TCRdb, this immuneACCESS dataset retains in-frame rearrangements with V and J assigned. A fraction of the clones does not appear; measured against another copy, unresolved V genes explain less than half of the discrepancy, and the remainder lacks a known reason. The sample records fewer than 700,000 clones, about 89% of which are singletons. The top ten hold 7.5% to 9% of the sample. Material for sequencing was peripheral blood. The receptors come from a woman in her forties or fifties with COVID-19, enrolled during active disease.

The chain combines TRBV6-5 with TRBJ2-7; weak D call: TRBD1 (6 bases). This CDR3 spans 14 amino acids. Trimming took off 4 bases at V and 2 bases at J, with 12 bases between the two ends. Germline values: CDR1 MNHEY, CDR2 SVGAGI. CDR3 residues: CASSSRTETYEQYF. CDR3 DNA: TGTGCCAGCAGTTCCCGGACAGAGACCTACGAGCAGTACTTC.

The chain combines TRBV3-1 (or the pseudogene TRBV3-2) with TRBJ1-2; TRBD1 agrees at 7 bases. With V trimmed by 2 bases and J by 8 bases, 11 bases remained unmatched. Germline V gene lookup returns CDR1 LGHDT and CDR2 YNNKEL (reference sequence). CDR3 length: 15 amino acids. The CDR3 nucleotides are TGTGCCAGCAGCCAAACCGGGCCCCGAGGGGGCGGCTACACCTTC. Protein sequence: CASSQTGPRGGGYTF.

The chain has TRBV9 and TRBJ2-1; 7 nucleotides agree with TRBD2. CDR3 length: 13 amino acids. Germline loops: CDR1 SGDLS, CDR2 YYNGEE. The V gene end was trimmed by 0 bases and the J gene end by 8 bases; junction bases not matched to a gene: 2. CDR3: CASSVGGRDEQFF. The CDR3 coding sequence is TGTGCCAGCAGCGTAGGGGGGAGGGATGAGCAGTTCTTC.

This chain joins TRBV13 and TRBJ1-1; D unclear. CDR1 is PRHDT and CDR2 is FYEKMQ in the germline V gene (reference sequence). The CDR3 contains 12 residues. V was clipped by 4 bases and J by 7 bases, with 10 bases between them. CDR3 DNA sequence: TGTGCCAGCAGCTCCATCGTCGGTGAAGCTTTCTTT. It specifies CASSSIVGEAFF. The entire variable domain, with the rest obtained from reference TRBV13 and TRBJ1-1, is as follows: AAGVIQSPRHLIKEKRETATLKCYPIPRHDTVYWYQQGPGQDPQFLISFYEKMQSDKGSIPDRFSAQQFSDYHSELNMSSLELGDSALYFCASSSIVGEAFFGQGTRLTVV.

V gene TRBV27 combines with J gene TRBJ2-2, with 8 bases that match TRBD1. Germline values: CDR1 MNHEY, CDR2 SMNVEV (reference sequence). This CDR3 comprises 13 residues. Trimming took 7 bases from V and 9 from J; bases not matched to a gene: 7. The CDR3 region has the DNA TGTGCCAGCACAGGGGGCGGATGGCGGGAGCTGTTTTTT. It encodes CASTGGGWRELFF.

The chain employs TRBV6-2 or TRBV6-3 and TRBJ2-3, with 10 bases lining up with TRBD2. This CDR3 is 16 amino acids long. V dropped 0 bases and J dropped 4; count of bases not matched to a gene: 4. Germline CDR1 MNHEY, CDR2 SVGEGT. CDR3 nucleotide sequence: TGTGCCAGCAGTTACTCGAGTAGCGGGGGGCCAGATACGCAGTATTTT. Its protein product is CASSYSSSGGPDTQYF.

The CDR3 here is CASSLETTGDYNSPLHF. The CDR3 DNA reads as TGCGCCAGCAGCTTGGAAACTACAGGGGACTATAATTCACCCCTCCACTTT. The chain combines TRBV5-1 with TRBJ1-6, with 7 positions matching TRBD1. There are 17 residues in the CDR3. J was trimmed by 3 bases and V by 0 bases; bases with no gene match: 6. From germline, CDR1 is SGHRS and CDR2 YFSETQ.

The chain has TRBV19 and TRBJ2-2; 9 positions match TRBD1. This CDR3 region has 16 residues. The V gene's germline CDR1 is LNHDA and CDR2 SQIVND (reference sequence). The V segment lost 6 bases and the J segment 5 bases; nucleotides outside the gene matches: 10. The CDR3 spells CASRPTGGGVTGELFF. The CDR3, as DNA: TGTGCCAGTAGGCCAACAGGGGGCGGGGTGACCGGGGAGCTGTTTTTT.

The chain employs TRBV9 and TRBJ2-7; 11 positions agree with TRBD1. CDR3 length: 17 residues. CDR1 SGDLS and CDR2 YYNGEE come from the germline V gene. Trimming took 0 bases from V and 7 from J; bases not matched to a gene: 12. CDR3 coding DNA: TGTGCCAGCAGCGTAGCCGAGGTGGGGACAGGGGGAAGGGAGCAGTACTTC. It yields the protein CASSVAEVGTGGREQYF.

Only one count was recorded for this clone. The chain couples TRBV16 to TRBJ1-1; 7 bases align to TRBD1. The ends lost 1 base at V and 7 bases at J; junction bases unmatched: 6. CDR3 size: 14 residues. CDR1 is KGHSY and CDR2 is FQNENV in the germline V gene. CDR3 in DNA: TGTGCCAGCAGCCAATACAGGACAGGCGGTGAAGCTTTCTTT. Its protein is CASSQYRTGGEAFF. The full variable domain, its missing parts supplied by reference TRBV16 and TRBJ1-1, is GEEVAQTPKHLVRGEGQKAKLYCAPIKGHSYVFWYQQVLKNEFKFLISFQNENVFDETGMPKERFSAKCLPNSPCSLEIQATKLEDSAVYFCASSQYRTGGEAFFGQGTRLTVV.

V and J are TRBV18 and TRBJ1-1; 8 nucleotides align to TRBD1. Germline V lookup: CDR1 KGHSH, CDR2 LQKENI. J lost 3 bases, V lost 1 base, and 10 bases had no gene match. The CDR3 spans 17 residues. The CDR3 sequence: CASSPRAGGLKDTEAFF. The CDR3 DNA follows: TGTGCCAGCTCACCACGGGCAGGGGGCCTTAAGGACACTGAAGCTTTCTTT.

The V gene is TRBV7-2, the J gene TRBJ1-1; the D is unclear. Germline V gene sequence: CDR1 SGHTA, CDR2 FQGNSA. There are 14 residues in the CDR3. V was trimmed by 0 bases and J by 1 base, leaving 6 bases between them. This CDR3 is CASSLAPGNTEAFF. CDR3 nucleotide sequence: TGTGCCAGCAGCTTAGCGCCAGGGAACACTGAAGCTTTCTTT.

The chain links TRBV5-6 to TRBJ1-6; 10 positions agree with TRBD1. After removal of 3 bases from V and 7 bases from J, the junction contained 4 bases not matched to a gene. CDR3 size: 15 residues. Germline loops: CDR1 SGHDT, CDR2 YYEEEE. The CDR3 DNA follows: TGTGCCAGCAGCTGGGGGACAGGGGTAAATTCACCCCTCCACTTT. This codes for CASSWGTGVNSPLHF.

DNA of the CDR3: TGTGCCAGTAGTACGTTAACCGGACAGGGGGCGGAAGGCTACACCTTC. Its protein is CASSTLTGQGAEGYTF. The chain is built from TRBV19 and TRBJ1-2, with 11 bases lining up with TRBD1. The junction had 12 bases not matched to a gene; V was cut back by 4 bases and J by 8 bases. The germline V gene has CDR1 LNHDA and CDR2 SQIVND (reference sequence). The CDR3 is made up of 16 amino acids.

V is TRBV9 and J is TRBJ2-3; perhaps TRBD1 as D (5 bases). The CDR3 consists of 16 residues. Trimming took off 4 bases at V and 6 bases at J, with 21 bases between the two ends. From germline, CDR1 is SGDLS and CDR2 YYNGEE. CDR3 residues: CASSPLTDPPRDTQYF. CDR3 DNA sequence: TGTGCCAGCAGCCCCTTGACAGATCCCCCGAGGGATACGCAGTATTTT.

This clone has only one observation. The chain is built from TRBV5-4 and TRBJ2-7; TRBD2 matches 11 bases. V shed 2 bases and J 1 base; nucleotides not matched to a gene: 5. The CDR3 length is 16 residues. Germline loops: CDR1 SGHNT, CDR2 YYREEE (reference sequence). CDR3 sequence: CASSLDLAGGSYEQYF. The DNA for the CDR3 is TGTGCCAGCAGCTTAGATTTAGCGGGGGGGTCCTACGAGCAGTACTTC.

This chain links TRBV4-1 with TRBJ1-2; no clear D gene. V was pared by 2 bases and J by 0 bases, with 10 bases between. CDR1 MGHRA and CDR2 YSYEKL come from the germline V gene. The CDR3 runs to 15 residues. The CDR3 region has the DNA TGCGCCAGCAGCCAACCTTCCGGTTCTAACTATGGCTACACCTTC. It codes for CASSQPSGSNYGYTF.

This chain uses TRBV29-1 with TRBJ1-1, with D possibly being TRBD1 (6 bases). V lost 7 bases and J 3 bases, leaving 15 bases between the germline ends. The CDR3 totals 13 residues. CDR1 is SQVTM and CDR2 is ANQGSEA in the germline V gene. This CDR3 is CSAGQRGDTEAFF. CDR3 DNA sequence: TGCAGCGCCGGACAGAGAGGGGACACTGAAGCTTTCTTT.

The chain combines TRBV30 with TRBJ2-1, with D tentatively TRBD2 (5 bases). CDR1 is GTSNPN, CDR2 SVGIG, per germline (reference sequence). There are 13 residues in the CDR3. The germline V and J ends were trimmed by 3 bases and 5 bases, with 11 bases remaining between them. DNA of the CDR3: TGTGCCTGGAGGGACGGGCGGGACAATGAGCAGTTCTTC. Translation: CAWRDGRDNEQFF.

The chain carries TRBV11-2 and TRBJ1-4; a weak D match, TRBD1 (5 bases). V lost 5 bases and J 7 bases, leaving 17 bases between the germline ends. The CDR3 length is 15 residues. Germline-derived CDR1 and CDR2 are SGHAT and FQNNGV. The CDR3 sequence: CASSPRSFGGEKLFF. CDR3 DNA sequence: TGTGCCAGCAGCCCCCGGTCATTCGGGGGTGAAAAACTGTTTTTT.

This chain links TRBV3-1 (or the pseudogene TRBV3-2) with TRBJ1-2; 7 nucleotides match TRBD1. The V segment lost 0 bases and the J segment 5 bases; nucleotides outside the gene matches: 6. This CDR3 is 15 amino acids long. From germline, CDR1 is LGHDT and CDR2 YNNKEL (reference sequence). The CDR3 sequence: CASSQDKGQQYGYTF. The CDR3 nucleotides read TGTGCCAGCAGCCAAGATAAGGGACAGCAATATGGCTACACCTTC.